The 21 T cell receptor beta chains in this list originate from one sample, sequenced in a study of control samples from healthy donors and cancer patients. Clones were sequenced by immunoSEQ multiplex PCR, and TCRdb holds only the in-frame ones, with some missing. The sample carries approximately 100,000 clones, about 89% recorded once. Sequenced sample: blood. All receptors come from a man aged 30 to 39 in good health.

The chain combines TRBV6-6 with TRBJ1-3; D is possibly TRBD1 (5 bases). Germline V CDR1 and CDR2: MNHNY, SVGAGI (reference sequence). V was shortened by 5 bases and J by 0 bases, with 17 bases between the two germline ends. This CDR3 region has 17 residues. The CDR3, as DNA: TGTGCCAGCAGTCGCCCCGGAGACAGCTACTCTGGAAACACCATATATTTT. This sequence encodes CASSRPGDSYSGNTIYF.

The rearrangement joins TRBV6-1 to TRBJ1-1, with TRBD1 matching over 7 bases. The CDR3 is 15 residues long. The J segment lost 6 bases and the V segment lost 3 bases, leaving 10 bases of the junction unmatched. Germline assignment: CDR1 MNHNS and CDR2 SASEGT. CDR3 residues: CASSENDRVGAEAFF. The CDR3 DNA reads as TGTGCCAGCAGTGAGAACGACAGGGTGGGAGCTGAAGCTTTCTTT.

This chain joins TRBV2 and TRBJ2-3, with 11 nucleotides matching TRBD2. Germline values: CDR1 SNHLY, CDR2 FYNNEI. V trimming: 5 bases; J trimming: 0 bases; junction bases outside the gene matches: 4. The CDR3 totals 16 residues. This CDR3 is CASSLAGGPSTDTQYF. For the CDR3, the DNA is TGTGCCAGCAGTTTAGCGGGGGGGCCGAGCACAGATACGCAGTATTTT.

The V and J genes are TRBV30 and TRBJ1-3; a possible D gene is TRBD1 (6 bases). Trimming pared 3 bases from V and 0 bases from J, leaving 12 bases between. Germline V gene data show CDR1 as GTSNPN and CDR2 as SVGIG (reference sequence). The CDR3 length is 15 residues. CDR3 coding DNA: TGTGCCTGGAGCCAAAACAGGGCCTCTGGAAACACCATATATTTT. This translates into CAWSQNRASGNTIYF.

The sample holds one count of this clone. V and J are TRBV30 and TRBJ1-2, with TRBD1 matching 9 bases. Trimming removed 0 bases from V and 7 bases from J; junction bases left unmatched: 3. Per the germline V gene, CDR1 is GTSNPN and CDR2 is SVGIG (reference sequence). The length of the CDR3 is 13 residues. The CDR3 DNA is TGTGCCTGGAGTGTACAGGGGGCGGGTGGCTACACCTTC. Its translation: CAWSVQGAGGYTF.

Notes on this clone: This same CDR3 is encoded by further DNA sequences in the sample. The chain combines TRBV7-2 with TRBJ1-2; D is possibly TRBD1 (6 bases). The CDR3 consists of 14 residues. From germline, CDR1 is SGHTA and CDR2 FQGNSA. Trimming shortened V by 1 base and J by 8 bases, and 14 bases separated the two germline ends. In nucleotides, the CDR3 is TGTGCCAGCAGCTTAGAAAGGGGAGGGGGGGGCTACACCTTC. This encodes CASSLERGGGGYTF.

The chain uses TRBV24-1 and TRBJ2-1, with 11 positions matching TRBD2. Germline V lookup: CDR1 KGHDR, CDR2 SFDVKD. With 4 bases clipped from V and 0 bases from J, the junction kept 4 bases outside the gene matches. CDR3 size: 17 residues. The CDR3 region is CATSEPGLAGSYNEQFF. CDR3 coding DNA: TGTGCCACCAGTGAGCCTGGACTAGCGGGCTCCTACAATGAGCAGTTCTTC.

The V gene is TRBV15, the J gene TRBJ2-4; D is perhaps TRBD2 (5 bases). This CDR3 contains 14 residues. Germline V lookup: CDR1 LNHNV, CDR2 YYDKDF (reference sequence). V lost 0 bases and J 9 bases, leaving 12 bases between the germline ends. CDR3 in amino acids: CATSRDSDISIQYF. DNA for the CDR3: TGTGCCACCAGCAGAGATAGCGACATTTCCATTCAGTACTTC.

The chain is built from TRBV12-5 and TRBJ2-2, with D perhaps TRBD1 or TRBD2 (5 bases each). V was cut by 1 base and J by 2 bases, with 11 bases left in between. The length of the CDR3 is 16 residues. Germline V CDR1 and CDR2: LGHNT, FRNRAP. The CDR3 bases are TGTGCTAGTGGTTTGGCCGGGACGGCTAACACCGGGGAGCTGTTTTTT. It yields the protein CASGLAGTANTGELFF.

The CDR3 sequence is CASSPRVGDYGYTF. The CDR3, as DNA: TGTGCCAGCAGCCCCAGGGTAGGAGACTATGGCTACACCTTC. The genes are TRBV5-5 and TRBJ1-2; D is possibly TRBD1 (5 bases). The germline gives CDR1 SGHKS, CDR2 YYEKEE (reference sequence). Trimming removed 4 bases from V and 3 bases from J, with 13 bases in between. The length of the CDR3 is 14 residues.

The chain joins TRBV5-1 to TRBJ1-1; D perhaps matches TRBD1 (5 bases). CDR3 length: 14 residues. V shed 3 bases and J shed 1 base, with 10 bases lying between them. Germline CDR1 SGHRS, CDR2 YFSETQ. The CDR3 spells CASSSSTANTEAFF. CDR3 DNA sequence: TGCGCCAGCAGCTCGTCGACAGCGAACACTGAAGCTTTCTTT.

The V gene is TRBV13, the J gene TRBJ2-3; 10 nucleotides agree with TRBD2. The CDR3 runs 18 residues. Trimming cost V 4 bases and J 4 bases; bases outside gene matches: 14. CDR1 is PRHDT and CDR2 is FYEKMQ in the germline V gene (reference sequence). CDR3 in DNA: TGTGCCAGCAGCTCGGGCGGGGAGCGGGGGGGCTGGGCAGATACGCAGTATTTT. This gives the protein CASSSGGERGGWADTQYF.

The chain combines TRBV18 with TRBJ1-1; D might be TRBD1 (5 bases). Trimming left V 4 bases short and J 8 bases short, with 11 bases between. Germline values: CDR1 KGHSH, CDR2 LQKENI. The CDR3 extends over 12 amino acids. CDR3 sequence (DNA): TGTGCCAGCTCACAAGGGACGCTAGAAGCTTTCTTT. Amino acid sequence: CASSQGTLEAFF.

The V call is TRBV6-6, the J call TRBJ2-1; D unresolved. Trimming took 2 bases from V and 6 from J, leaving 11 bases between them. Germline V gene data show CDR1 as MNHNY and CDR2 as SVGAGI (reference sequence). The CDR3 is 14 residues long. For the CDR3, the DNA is TGTGCCAGCAGTTACGGCAGTTCGGGCAATGAGCAGTTCTTC. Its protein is CASSYGSSGNEQFF.

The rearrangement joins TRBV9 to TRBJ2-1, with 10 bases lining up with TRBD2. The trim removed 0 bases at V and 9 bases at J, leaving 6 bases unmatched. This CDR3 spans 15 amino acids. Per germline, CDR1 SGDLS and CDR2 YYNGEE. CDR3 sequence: CASSVGVSGGSEQFF. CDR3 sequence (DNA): TGTGCCAGCAGCGTAGGTGTTAGCGGGGGGTCTGAGCAGTTCTTC.

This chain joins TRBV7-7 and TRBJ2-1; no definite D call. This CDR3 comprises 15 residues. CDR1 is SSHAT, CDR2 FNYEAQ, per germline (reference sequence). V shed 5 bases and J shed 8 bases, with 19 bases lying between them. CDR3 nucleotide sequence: TGTGCCAGCAGCCCCTGGGGTTCCAATAACGATGAGCAGTTCTTC. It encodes CASSPWGSNNDEQFF. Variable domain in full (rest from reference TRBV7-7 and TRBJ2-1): GAGVSQSPRYKVTKRGQDVTLRCDPISSHATLYWYQQALGQGPEFLTYFNYEAQPDKSGLPSDRFSAERPEGSISTLTIQRTEQRDSAMYRCASSPWGSNNDEQFFGPGTRLTVL.

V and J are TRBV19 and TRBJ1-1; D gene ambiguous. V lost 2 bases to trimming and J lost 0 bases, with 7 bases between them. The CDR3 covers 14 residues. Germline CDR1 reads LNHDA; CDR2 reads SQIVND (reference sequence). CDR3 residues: CASSIFFLNTEAFF. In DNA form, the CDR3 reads TGTGCCAGTAGTATATTCTTTCTGAACACTGAAGCTTTCTTT.

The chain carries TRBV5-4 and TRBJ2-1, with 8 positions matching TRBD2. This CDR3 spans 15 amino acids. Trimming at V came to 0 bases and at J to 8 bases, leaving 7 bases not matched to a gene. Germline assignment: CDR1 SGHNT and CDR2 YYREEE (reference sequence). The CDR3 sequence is CASSLAPGGNDEQFF. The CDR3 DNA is TGTGCCAGCAGCTTGGCCCCGGGAGGGAACGATGAGCAGTTCTTC.

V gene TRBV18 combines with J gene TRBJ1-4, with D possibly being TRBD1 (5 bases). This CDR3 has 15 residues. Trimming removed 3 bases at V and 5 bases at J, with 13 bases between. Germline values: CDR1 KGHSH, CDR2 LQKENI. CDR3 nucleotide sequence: TGTGCCAGCTCACCCTGGGACCGACAGAATGAAAAACTGTTTTTT. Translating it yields CASSPWDRQNEKLFF.

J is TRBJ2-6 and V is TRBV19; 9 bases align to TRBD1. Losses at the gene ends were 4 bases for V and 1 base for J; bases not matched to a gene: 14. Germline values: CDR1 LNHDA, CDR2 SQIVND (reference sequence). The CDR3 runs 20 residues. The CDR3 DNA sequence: TGTGCCAGTAGTACACCTACAGGGGGCGCCTTTAAGTCTGGGGCCAACGTCCTGACTTTC. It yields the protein CASSTPTGGAFKSGANVLTF. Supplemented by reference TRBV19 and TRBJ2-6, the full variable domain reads DGGITQSPKYLFRKEGQNVTLSCEQNLNHDAMYWYRQDPGQGLRLIYYSQIVNDFQKGDIAEGYSVSREKKESFPLTVTSAQKNPTAFYLCASSTPTGGAFKSGANVLTFGAGSRLTVL.

CDR3 bases: TGTGCCAGCAGCTTGGGGGGCGGGAGTTACGAGACCCAGTACTTC. Translated, it gives CASSLGGGSYETQYF. V usage is TRBV5-6 and J usage is TRBJ2-5, with 7 bases matching TRBD2. Germline CDR1 SGHDT, CDR2 YYEEEE. The CDR3 is 15 amino acids. Germline trimming cut 0 bases from V and 5 bases from J; bases unmatched to any gene: 7.